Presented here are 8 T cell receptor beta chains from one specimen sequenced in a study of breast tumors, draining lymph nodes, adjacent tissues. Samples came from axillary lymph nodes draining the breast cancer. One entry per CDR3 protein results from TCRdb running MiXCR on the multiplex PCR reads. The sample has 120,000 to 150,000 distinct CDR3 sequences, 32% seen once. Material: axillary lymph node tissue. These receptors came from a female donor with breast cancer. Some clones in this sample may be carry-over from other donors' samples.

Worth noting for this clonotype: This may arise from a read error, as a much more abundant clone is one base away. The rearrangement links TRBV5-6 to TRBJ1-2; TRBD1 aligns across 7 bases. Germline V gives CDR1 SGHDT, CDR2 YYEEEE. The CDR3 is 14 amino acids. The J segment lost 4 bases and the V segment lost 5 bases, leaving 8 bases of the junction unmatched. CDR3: CASRPGTAGYGYTF. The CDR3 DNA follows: TGTGCCAGCAGGCCCGGGACAGCAGGCTATGGCTACACCTTC.

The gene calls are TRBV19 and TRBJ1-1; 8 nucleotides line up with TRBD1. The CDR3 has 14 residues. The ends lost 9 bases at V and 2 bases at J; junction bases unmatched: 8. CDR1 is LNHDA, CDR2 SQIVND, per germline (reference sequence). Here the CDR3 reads CASKGQVTNTEAFF. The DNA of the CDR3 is TGTGCCAGCAAGGGACAGGTAACAAACACTGAAGCTTTCTTT.

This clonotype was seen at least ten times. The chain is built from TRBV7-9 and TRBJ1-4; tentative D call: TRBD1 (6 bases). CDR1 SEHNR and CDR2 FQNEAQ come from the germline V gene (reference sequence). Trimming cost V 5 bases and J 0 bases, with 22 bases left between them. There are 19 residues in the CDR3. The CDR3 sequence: CASSPGRGRDPATNEKLFF. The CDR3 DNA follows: TGTGCCAGCAGCCCAGGGCGGGGGCGCGACCCCGCAACTAATGAAAAACTGTTTTTT. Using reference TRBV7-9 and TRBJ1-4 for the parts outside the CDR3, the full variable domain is DTGVSQNPRHKITKRGQNVTFRCDPISEHNRLYWYRQTLGQGPEFLTYFQNEAQLEKSRLLSDRFSAERPKGSFSTLEIQRTEQGDSAMYLCASSPGRGRDPATNEKLFFGSGTQLSVL.

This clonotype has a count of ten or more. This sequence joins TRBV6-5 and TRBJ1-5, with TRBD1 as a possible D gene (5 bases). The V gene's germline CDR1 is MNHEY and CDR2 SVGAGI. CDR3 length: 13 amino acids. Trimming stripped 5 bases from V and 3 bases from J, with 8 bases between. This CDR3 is CASSSRDNQPQHF. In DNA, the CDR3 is TGTGCCAGCAGTAGCAGGGACAATCAGCCCCAGCATTTT.

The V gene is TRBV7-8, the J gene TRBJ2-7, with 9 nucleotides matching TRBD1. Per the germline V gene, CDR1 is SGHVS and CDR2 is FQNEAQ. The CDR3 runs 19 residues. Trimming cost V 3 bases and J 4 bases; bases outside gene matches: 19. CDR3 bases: TGTGCCAGCAGCTTCCGGGACGGCTTAAAAGAGACAGGGGGATACGAGCAGTACGTC. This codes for CASSFRDGLKETGGYEQYV.

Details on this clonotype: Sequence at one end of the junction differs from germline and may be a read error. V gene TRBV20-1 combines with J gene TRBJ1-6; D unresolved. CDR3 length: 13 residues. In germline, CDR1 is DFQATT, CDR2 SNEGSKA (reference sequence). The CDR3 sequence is CSARRNNNSPLHF. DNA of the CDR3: TGCAGTGCTAGGCGGAACAATAATTCGCCCCTCCACTTT.

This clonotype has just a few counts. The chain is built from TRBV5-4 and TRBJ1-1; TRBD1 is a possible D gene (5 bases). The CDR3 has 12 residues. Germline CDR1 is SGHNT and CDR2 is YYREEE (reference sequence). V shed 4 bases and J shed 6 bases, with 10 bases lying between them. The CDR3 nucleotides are TGTGCCAGCAGCGGGCAGGGTCCTGAAGCTTTCTTT. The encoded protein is CASSGQGPEAFF.

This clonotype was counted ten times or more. This CDR3 is CASSLDGGTTQGYTF. The DNA of the CDR3 is TGTGCCAGCAGCTTAGACGGGGGCACAACGCAGGGCTACACCTTC. The chain is built from TRBV7-9 and TRBJ1-2; TRBD1 is a possible D gene (6 bases). The CDR3 runs to 15 residues. The germline gives CDR1 SEHNR, CDR2 FQNEAQ (reference sequence). The V gene lost 1 base and the J gene lost 8 bases, with 17 bases spanning the gap. The full variable domain, its missing parts supplied by reference TRBV7-9 and TRBJ1-2, is DTGVSQNPRHKITKRGQNVTFRCDPISEHNRLYWYRQTLGQGPEFLTYFQNEAQLEKSRLLSDRFSAERPKGSFSTLEIQRTEQGDSAMYLCASSLDGGTTQGYTFGSGTRLTVV.